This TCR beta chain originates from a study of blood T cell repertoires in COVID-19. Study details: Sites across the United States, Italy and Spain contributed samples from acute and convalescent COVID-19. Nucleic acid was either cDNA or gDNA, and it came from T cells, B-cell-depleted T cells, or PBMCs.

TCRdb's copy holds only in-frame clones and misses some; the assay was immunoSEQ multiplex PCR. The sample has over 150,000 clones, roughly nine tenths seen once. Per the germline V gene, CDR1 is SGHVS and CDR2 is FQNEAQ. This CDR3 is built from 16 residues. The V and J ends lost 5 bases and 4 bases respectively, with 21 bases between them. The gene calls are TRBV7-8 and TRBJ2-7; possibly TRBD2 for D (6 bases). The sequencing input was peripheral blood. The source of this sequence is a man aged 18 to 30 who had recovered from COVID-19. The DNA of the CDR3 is TGTGCCAGCAGCGCTAGGGGTGGAGTAGCGGCTTACGAGCAGTACTTC. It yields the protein CASSARGGVAAYEQYF.